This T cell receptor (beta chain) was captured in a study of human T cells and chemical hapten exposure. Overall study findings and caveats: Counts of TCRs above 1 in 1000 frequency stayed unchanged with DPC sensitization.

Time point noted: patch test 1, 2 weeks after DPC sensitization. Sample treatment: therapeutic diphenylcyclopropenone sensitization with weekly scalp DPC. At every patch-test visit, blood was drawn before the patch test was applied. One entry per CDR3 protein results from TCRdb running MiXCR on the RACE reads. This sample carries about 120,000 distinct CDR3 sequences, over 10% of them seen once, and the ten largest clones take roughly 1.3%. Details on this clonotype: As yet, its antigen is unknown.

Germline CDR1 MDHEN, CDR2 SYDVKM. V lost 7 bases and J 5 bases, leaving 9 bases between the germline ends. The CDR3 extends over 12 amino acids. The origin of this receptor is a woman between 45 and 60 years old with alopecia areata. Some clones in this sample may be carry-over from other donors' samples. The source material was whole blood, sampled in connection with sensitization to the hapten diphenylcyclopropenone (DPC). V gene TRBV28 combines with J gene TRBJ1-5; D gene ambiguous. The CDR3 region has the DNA TGTGCCAGCACCTCTTACGATCAGCCCCAGCATTTT. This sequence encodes CASTSYDQPQHF. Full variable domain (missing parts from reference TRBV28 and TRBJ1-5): DVKVTQSSRYLVKRTGEKVFLECVQDMDHENMFWYRQDPGLGLRLIYFSYDVKMKEKGDIPEGYSVSREKKERFSLILESASTNQTSMYLCASTSYDQPQHFGDGTRLSIL.